This T cell receptor (beta chain) was observed in a study of shared clonotypes between healthy human individuals. The assay was immunoSEQ multiplex PCR, and TCRdb's table has in-frame clones only and misses some. The profile covers approximately 2.5 million clones, with 93% appearing a single time and 0.36% taken by the ten largest. Comments on this clone: Its antigen is unknown.

Whole-study results and caveats: Expectations were that clonotype sharing among donors would be affected by sequencing depth.

This sequence was found in a man aged 18 to 35 in good health. Some clones in this sample may be carry-over from other donors' samples. The sample consisted of naive CD4+ T cells from PBMCs. Subset specified: CD45RA+ positively selected.

The CDR3 sequence is CASMRRIATNEKLFF. The CDR3 coding sequence is TGTGCCAGCATGAGGCGGATAGCAACTAATGAAAAACTGTTTTTT. The rearrangement uses TRBV6-6 and TRBJ1-4, with D uncertain. This CDR3 region has 15 residues. V was shortened by 7 bases and J by 0 bases, with 12 bases between the two germline ends. Germline V gene lookup returns CDR1 MNHNY and CDR2 SVGAGI (reference sequence).